The 8 T cell receptor beta chains in this list originate from one sample, sequenced in a study of identical twins. TCRdb reprocessed the 5' RACE reads with MiXCR, giving one entry per CDR3 protein. The table lists about 530,000 distinct CDR3 sequences, approximately 20% of them singletons, with 0.4% to 0.6% in the top ten. A further study also used this sample, focusing on yellow fever vaccine responses in identical twins.

Sample: CD4+ T cells sorted from blood. The receptors here all came from a woman under 30 in good health.

This clonotype was detected only a few times. This chain links TRBV6-1 with TRBJ2-1; 15 bases match TRBD2. The CDR3 spans 16 residues. Losses at the gene ends were 6 bases for V and 6 bases for J; bases not matched to a gene: 6. Germline CDR1 MNHNS, CDR2 SASEGT. As DNA, the CDR3 is TGTGCCAGCAGACGTGGACTAGCGGGAGGGAGCAATGAGCAGTTCTTC. Translation: CASRRGLAGGSNEQFF.

This clonotype was counted many times. The rearrangement links TRBV12-3 or TRBV12-4 to TRBJ2-7; D unclear. The germline V and J ends were trimmed by 6 bases and 0 bases, with 12 bases remaining between them. The CDR3 runs 14 residues. CDR3 in DNA: TGTGCCAGCAGCATCAAGGATAACTCCTACGAGCAGTACTTC. As protein: CASSIKDNSYEQYF.

This sequence joins TRBV12-3 or TRBV12-4 and TRBJ2-1; unclear D gene. V was shortened by 6 bases and J by 4 bases, with 19 bases between the two germline ends. This CDR3 region has 16 residues. CDR3 bases: TGTGCCAGCAGCCGACCCGCACAAGCAGGTTACAATGAGCAGTTCTTC. It encodes CASSRPAQAGYNEQFF.

The table lists this clonotype with a few counts. This chain joins TRBV6-5 and TRBJ1-2; D is undetermined. Deletions cut 2 bases from V and 4 bases from J, with 11 bases between. CDR1 and CDR2 from the germline V gene are MNHEY and SVGAGI. This CDR3 contains 14 residues. The CDR3 DNA sequence: TGTGCCAGCAGTTACCGCCTGGAGTCCTATGGCTACACCTTC. Amino acids: CASSYRLESYGYTF.

The chain uses TRBV6-5 and TRBJ2-3; 9 bases map to TRBD2. Germline CDR1 is MNHEY and CDR2 is SVGAGI. The V gene end was trimmed by 2 bases and the J gene end by 0 bases; junction bases not matched to a gene: 9. This CDR3 has 18 residues. The CDR3 spells CASSYGRSGGFSTDTQYF. In DNA form, the CDR3 reads TGTGCCAGCAGTTACGGGAGGAGCGGGGGGTTTAGCACAGATACGCAGTATTTT.

This clonotype came up a few times. This chain uses TRBV29-1 with TRBJ1-2, with a weak D call TRBD1 (6 bases). The CDR3 is made up of 14 amino acids. With 5 bases removed from V and 6 bases from J, the gap between germline ends came to 19 bases. The germline V gene encodes CDR1 SQVTM and CDR2 ANQGSEA. In DNA form, the CDR3 reads TGCAGCGTTAGGAGCCGGACAGTTGAGCATGGCTACACCTTC. Amino acids: CSVRSRTVEHGYTF.

This clonotype was recorded at least ten times. The chain combines TRBV12-3 or TRBV12-4 with TRBJ2-1; perhaps TRBD2 as D (6 bases). V lost 6 bases to trimming and J lost 4 bases, with 16 bases between them. The CDR3 loop spans 15 amino acids. The CDR3 here is CASSPTSSGYNEQFF. CDR3 in DNA: TGTGCCAGCAGCCCTACTAGCTCGGGATACAATGAGCAGTTCTTC.

This clonotype was seen a few times. The genes are TRBV12-3 or TRBV12-4 and TRBJ2-3; D unresolved. Trimming took 3 bases from V and 6 from J, leaving 13 bases between them. CDR3 size: 14 residues. CDR3 residues: CASSLPYPSDTQYF. In DNA, the CDR3 is TGTGCCAGCAGTTTGCCGTACCCGTCCGATACGCAGTATTTT.